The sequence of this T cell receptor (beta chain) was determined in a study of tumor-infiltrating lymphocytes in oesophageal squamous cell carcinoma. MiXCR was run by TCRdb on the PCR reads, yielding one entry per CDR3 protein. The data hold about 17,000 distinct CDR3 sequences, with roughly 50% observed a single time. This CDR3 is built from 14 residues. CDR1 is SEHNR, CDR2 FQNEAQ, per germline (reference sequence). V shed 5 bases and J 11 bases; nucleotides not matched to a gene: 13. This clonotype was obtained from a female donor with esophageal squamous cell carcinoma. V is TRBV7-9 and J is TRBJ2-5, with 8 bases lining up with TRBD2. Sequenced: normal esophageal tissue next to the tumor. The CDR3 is CASSRGTSPYEQYF. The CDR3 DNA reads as TGTGCCAGCAGCAGGGGGACTAGTCCCTATGAGCAGTACTTC.